The 12 T cell receptor beta chains given below trace back to one sample, sequenced in a study of immune evolution from preneoplasia to lung adenocarcinoma. The assay was immunoSEQ multiplex PCR, and TCRdb's table has in-frame clones only and misses some. There are several thousand clones in the sample; over 75% occur only once, and 4.5% to 6% lies in the top ten. Sequencing used FFPE minimally invasive lung adenocarcinoma tissue. These receptors were obtained from a person aged 70 to 79 with lung adenocarcinoma.

As DNA, the CDR3 is TGTGCCAGCAGCCGACAGAACACTGAAGCTTTCTTT. Translating gives CASSRQNTEAFF. The genes are TRBV7-9 and TRBJ1-1; D gene unclear. The CDR3 runs to 12 residues. Between the trimmed V and J ends, which lost 5 bases and 1 base, there was a span of 5 bases. The germline V gene encodes CDR1 SEHNR and CDR2 FQNEAQ (reference sequence). Filled out from reference TRBV7-9 and TRBJ1-1, the complete variable domain reads DTGVSQNPRHKITKRGQNVTFRCDPISEHNRLYWYRQTLGQGPEFLTYFQNEAQLEKSRLLSDRFSAERPKGSFSTLEIQRTEQGDSAMYLCASSRQNTEAFFGQGTRLTVV.

This clone appeared a few times. V and J are TRBV7-2 and TRBJ1-3; maybe TRBD1 (6 bases). The V and J ends lost 2 bases and 4 bases respectively, with 12 bases between them. CDR3 length equals 15 residues. Germline V gene lookup returns CDR1 SGHTA and CDR2 FQGNSA. CDR3: CASSLSPGDGNTIYF. The CDR3, as DNA: TGTGCCAGCAGCTTATCGCCAGGGGACGGAAACACCATATATTTT.

The rearrangement joins TRBV7-9 to TRBJ1-2; a possible D gene is TRBD1 (5 bases). V was pared by 6 bases and J by 7 bases, with 18 bases between. The CDR3 has 14 residues. CDR1 SEHNR and CDR2 FQNEAQ come from the germline V gene (reference sequence). The CDR3 sequence is CASRGPGLQAGYTF. CDR3 coding DNA: TGTGCCAGCAGAGGACCGGGACTCCAAGCTGGCTACACCTTC.

This clone appeared a single time. Sequence at one end of the junction differs from germline and may be a read error. The genes are TRBV7-2 and TRBJ2-7; 8 bases align to TRBD1. The V gene's germline CDR1 is SGHTA and CDR2 FQGNSA. CDR3 length: 16 amino acids. The CDR3 sequence: CASNLVFGQGAYEQYF. The CDR3 nucleotides are TGTGCCAGCAACTTAGTATTCGGTCAGGGGGCTTACGAGCAGTACTTC. Complete variable domain (other parts from reference TRBV7-2 and TRBJ2-7): GAGVSQSPSNKVTEKGKDVELRCDPISGHTALYWYRQSLGQGLEFLIYFQGNSAPDKSGLPSDRFSAERTGGSVSTLTIQRTQQEDSAVYLCASNLVFGQGAYEQYFGPGTRLTVT.

The chain employs TRBV11-3 and TRBJ1-6, with unresolved D. V was cut by 2 bases and J by 9 bases, with 8 bases left in between. Germline CDR1 and CDR2: SGHNT and YENEEA. The CDR3 consists of 13 residues. The CDR3: CASSLNHISPLHF. CDR3 nucleotide sequence: TGTGCCAGCAGCTTAAACCATATTTCACCCCTCCACTTT. Full variable domain (remainder filled in from reference TRBV11-3 and TRBJ1-6): EAGVVQSPRYKIIEKKQPVAFWCNPISGHNTLYWYLQNLGQGPELLIRYENEEAVDDSQLPKDRFSAERLKGVDSTLKIQPAELGDSAVYLCASSLNHISPLHFGNGTRLTVT.

The rearrangement links TRBV19 to TRBJ1-5, with unresolved D. In germline, CDR1 is LNHDA, CDR2 SQIVND (reference sequence). V lost 9 bases to trimming and J lost 3 bases, with 9 bases between them. The CDR3 spans 12 residues. CDR3 loop: CASSLINQPQHF. CDR3 sequence (DNA): TGTGCCAGCAGTCTGATCAATCAGCCCCAGCATTTT. Filled out from reference TRBV19 and TRBJ1-5, the complete variable domain reads DGGITQSPKYLFRKEGQNVTLSCEQNLNHDAMYWYRQDPGQGLRLIYYSQIVNDFQKGDIAEGYSVSREKKESFPLTVTSAQKNPTAFYLCASSLINQPQHFGDGTRLSIL.

The chain has TRBV7-9 and TRBJ2-5; no clear D. Deletions cut 1 base from V and 13 bases from J, with 10 bases between. The CDR3 runs 11 residues. Per germline, CDR1 SEHNR and CDR2 FQNEAQ (reference sequence). CDR3 sequence reads: CASSLGKGVYF. DNA of the CDR3: TGTGCCAGCAGCTTAGGTAAAGGAGTGTACTTC.

V and J are TRBV6-1 and TRBJ1-2; perhaps TRBD1 as D (6 bases). There are 15 residues in the CDR3. V dropped 2 bases and J dropped 5 bases, with 15 bases sitting between them. Germline V gene data show CDR1 as MNHNS and CDR2 as SASEGT. CDR3: CASSERTEGVYGYTF. CDR3 nucleotide sequence: TGTGCCAGCAGTGAACGGACAGAGGGAGTATATGGCTACACCTTC.

The chain joins TRBV29-1 to TRBJ2-2, with D unclear. Germline V gives CDR1 SQVTM, CDR2 ANQGSEA. The CDR3 extends over 13 amino acids. V lost 6 bases and J lost 1, with 9 bases in between. CDR3 residues: CSVGLVNTGELFF. The DNA for the CDR3 is TGCAGCGTCGGCCTGGTGAACACCGGGGAGCTGTTTTTT.

CDR3 region: CSAGVHGEYTF. CDR3 bases: TGCAGTGCCGGGGTACACGGGGAATACACCTTC. The rearrangement uses TRBV20-1 and TRBJ1-2; unclear D gene. The CDR3 runs to 11 residues. Trimming pared 6 bases from V and 11 bases from J, leaving 16 bases between. The germline CDR1 and CDR2 sequences are DFQATT and SNEGSKA (reference sequence).

The chain couples TRBV23-1 to TRBJ1-6; 7 bases are shared with TRBD1. TRBV23-1 qualifies as an ORF whose function is uncertain. V lost 4 bases to trimming and J lost 10 bases; unmatched junction nucleotides: 13. This CDR3 spans 16 amino acids. CDR3 nucleotides: TGCGCCAGCAGTCGAGCGACAGGGTCGATTGAGTCACCCCTCCACTTT. Translating it yields CASSRATGSIESPLHF.

The chain links TRBV28 to TRBJ2-5; D not resolved. V lost 5 bases and J 5 bases, leaving 6 bases between the germline ends. Looked up from germline, CDR1 is MDHEN and CDR2 is SYDVKM. CDR3 size: 11 residues. For the CDR3, the DNA is TGTGCCAGCAGTCCCCGGGAGACCCAGTACTTC. This encodes CASSPRETQYF. Filled out from reference TRBV28 and TRBJ2-5, the complete variable domain reads DVKVTQSSRYLVKRTGEKVFLECVQDMDHENMFWYRQDPGLGLRLIYFSYDVKMKEKGDIPEGYSVSREKKERFSLILESASTNQTSMYLCASSPRETQYFGPGTRLLVL.